This T cell receptor (beta chain) was obtained from a study of high-grade serous ovarian cancer treatment subgroups. In the study overall: Mean per sample: around 14,000 reads, some 8,100 unique TCR beta rearrangements. Broader study findings: CDR1 and CDR2 were left unanalyzed; analyses focused on CDR3.

Tumor samples were obtained before definitive surgery or chemotherapy. This clone has a single count. Its target is unknown. Germline V lookup: CDR1 SGHNT, CDR2 YYREEE (reference sequence). J was trimmed by 4 bases and V by 4 bases; bases with no gene match: 10. The CDR3 length is 16 residues. Produced via immunoSEQ multiplex PCR; TCRdb's table is partial and in-frame only. This table has approximately 36,000 clones, 70% to 80% appearing once. This chain connects TRBV5-4 to TRBJ2-3, with TRBD1 matching over 9 bases. Material for sequencing was tumor tissue. The source of this sequence is a human donor with high-grade serous ovarian cancer. The DNA of the CDR3 is TGTGCCAGCAGCCCGAGAACAGGGGACAGGGCAGATACGCAGTATTTT. Its translation: CASSPRTGDRADTQYF. Complete variable domain (other parts from reference TRBV5-4 and TRBJ2-3): ETGVTQSPTHLIKTRGQQVTLRCSSQSGHNTVSWYQQALGQGPQFIFQYYREEENGRGNFPPRFSGLQFPNYSSELNVNALELDDSALYLCASSPRTGDRADTQYFGPGTRLTVL.